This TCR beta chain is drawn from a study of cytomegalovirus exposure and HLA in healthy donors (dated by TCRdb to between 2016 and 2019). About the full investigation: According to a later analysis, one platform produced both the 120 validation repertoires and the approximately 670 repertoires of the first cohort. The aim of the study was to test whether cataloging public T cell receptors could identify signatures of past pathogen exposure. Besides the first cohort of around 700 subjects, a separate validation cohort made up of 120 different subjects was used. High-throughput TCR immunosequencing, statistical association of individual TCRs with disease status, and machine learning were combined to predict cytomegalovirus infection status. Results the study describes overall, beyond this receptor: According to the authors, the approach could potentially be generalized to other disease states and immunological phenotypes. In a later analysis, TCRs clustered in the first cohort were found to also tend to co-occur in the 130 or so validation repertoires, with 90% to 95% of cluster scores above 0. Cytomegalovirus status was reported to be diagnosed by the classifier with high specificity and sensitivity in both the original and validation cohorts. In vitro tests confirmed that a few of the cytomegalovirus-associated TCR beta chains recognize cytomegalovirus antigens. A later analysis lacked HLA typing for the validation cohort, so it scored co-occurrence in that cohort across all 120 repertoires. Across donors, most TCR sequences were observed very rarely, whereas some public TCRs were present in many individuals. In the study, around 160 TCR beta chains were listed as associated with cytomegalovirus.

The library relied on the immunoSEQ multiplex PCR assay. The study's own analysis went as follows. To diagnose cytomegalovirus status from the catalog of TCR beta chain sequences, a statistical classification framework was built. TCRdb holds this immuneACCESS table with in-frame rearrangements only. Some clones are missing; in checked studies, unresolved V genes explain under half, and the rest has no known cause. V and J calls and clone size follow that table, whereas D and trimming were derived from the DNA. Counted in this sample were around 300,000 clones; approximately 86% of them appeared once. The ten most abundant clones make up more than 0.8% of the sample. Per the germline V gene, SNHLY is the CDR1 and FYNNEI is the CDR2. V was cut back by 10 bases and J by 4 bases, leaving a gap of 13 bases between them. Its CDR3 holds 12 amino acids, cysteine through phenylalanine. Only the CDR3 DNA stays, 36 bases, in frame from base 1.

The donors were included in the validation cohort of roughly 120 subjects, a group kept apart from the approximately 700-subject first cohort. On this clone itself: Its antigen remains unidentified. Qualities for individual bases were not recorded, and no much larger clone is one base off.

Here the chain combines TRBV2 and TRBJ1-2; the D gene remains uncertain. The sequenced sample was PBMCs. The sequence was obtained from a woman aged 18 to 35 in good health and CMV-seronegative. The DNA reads TGTGCCACCGAGGCGAAGTCCTATGGCTACACCTTC. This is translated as CATEAKSYGYTF.